Each of the 32 T cell receptor beta chains below was sequenced from the same sample in a study of read filtering for tumor transcriptome and immune sequencing. The library was built from 400 ng RNA with molecular barcoded adaptors for alpha/delta and beta/gamma chains. TCRdb re-derived calls from the reads in MiXCR, one entry per CDR3 protein. This sample has about 60,000 distinct CDR3 sequences, with approximately 15% found just once. The sequenced material came from a population of CD138-negative cells sorted from bone marrow. The receptors here all came from a donor aged 40 or older with multiple myeloma.

This clonotype has a count of ten or more. The chain employs TRBV5-1 and TRBJ2-7, with TRBD1 matching 8 bases. This CDR3 has 15 amino acids. Losses at the gene ends were 4 bases for V and 0 bases for J; bases not matched to a gene: 6. Germline lookup yields CDR1 SGHRS and CDR2 YFSETQ. CDR3 sequence (DNA): TGCGCCAGCAGCCCCGGGACAGGTAACTCCTACGAGCAGTACTTC. Translated, it gives CASSPGTGNSYEQYF.

This clonotype was recorded a few times. The chain recombines TRBV28 with TRBJ2-7, with a possible D match to TRBD1 (5 bases). Trimming removed 2 bases at V and 0 bases at J, with 11 bases between. The CDR3 is made up of 15 amino acids. Germline CDR1 and CDR2: MDHEN and SYDVKM. This CDR3 is CASSLGGASSYEQYF. In DNA, the CDR3 is TGTGCCAGCAGTTTAGGTGGGGCGTCCTCCTACGAGCAGTACTTC.

This clonotype was detected ten times or more. The chain links TRBV27 to TRBJ1-5, with D possibly being TRBD1 (6 bases). This CDR3 has 17 residues. Trimming left V 3 bases short and J 3 bases short, with 18 bases between. Germline CDR1 MNHEY, CDR2 SMNVEV (reference sequence). CDR3 loop: CASSFRFGGGSNQPQHF. The DNA of the CDR3 is TGTGCCAGCAGTTTTCGCTTCGGAGGGGGTTCCAATCAGCCCCAGCATTTT.

This clonotype was detected ten times or more. This chain uses TRBV10-2 with TRBJ2-7; 14 positions agree with TRBD2. V gave up 5 bases and J gave up 5 bases; unmatched junction bases: 5. The length of the CDR3 is 15 residues. Germline V gives CDR1 WSHSY, CDR2 SAAADI. The CDR3 is CASSPGTSGSDEQYF. CDR3 bases: TGCGCCAGCAGTCCAGGGACTAGCGGGAGTGACGAGCAGTACTTC.

This clonotype was detected ten times or more. This sequence joins TRBV29-1 and TRBJ2-5, with 8 bases fitting TRBD1. CDR1 is SQVTM, CDR2 ANQGSEA, per germline. The CDR3 totals 16 residues. V lost 3 bases, J lost 2 bases, and 11 bases stayed unmatched. The CDR3 loop is CSVDRVRGPRQETQYF. The CDR3 bases are TGCAGCGTTGATCGCGTCAGGGGGCCTAGGCAAGAGACCCAGTACTTC.

The chain links TRBV28 to TRBJ1-5, with TRBD1 matching over 8 bases. Trimming cost V 2 bases and J 5 bases; bases outside gene matches: 5. Germline V gives CDR1 MDHEN, CDR2 SYDVKM. CDR3 size: 15 residues. CDR3 in amino acids: CASSLVQGGYQPQHF. The CDR3 DNA is TGTGCCAGCAGTTTAGTACAGGGGGGCTATCAGCCCCAGCATTTT.

This clonotype was counted only a few times. Given a much more abundant clone one base away, this may be a read error. This sequence joins TRBV7-2 and TRBJ2-1, with TRBD2 identical over 8 bases. In germline, CDR1 is SGHTA, CDR2 FQGNSA. V was clipped by 6 bases and J by 15 bases; unmatched bases: 7. The CDR3 is 11 amino acids. The DNA for the CDR3 is TGTGCCAGCAGTGAGGGACTAGACTGGTTCTTC. It encodes CASSEGLDWFF.

The rearrangement uses TRBV24-1 and TRBJ2-2, with 7 positions matching TRBD2. Per germline, CDR1 KGHDR and CDR2 SFDVKD. This CDR3 is built from 17 residues. Trimming took 7 bases from V and 6 from J; bases not matched to a gene: 16. Here the CDR3 reads CATSETGRRVRPGELFF. The CDR3 region has the DNA TGTGCCACCAGCGAAACCGGGAGGAGGGTCCGGCCCGGGGAGCTGTTTTTT.

V and J are TRBV12-3 or TRBV12-4 and TRBJ1-5, with no clear D. This CDR3 is 13 amino acids long. V dropped 2 bases and J dropped 6 bases, with 8 bases sitting between them. The CDR3 loop is CASSLLSPQPQHF. Here the CDR3 DNA reads TGTGCCAGCAGTTTACTATCCCCTCAGCCCCAGCATTTT.

This clonotype was recorded at least ten times. This chain joins TRBV27 and TRBJ2-1; D is perhaps TRBD1 or TRBD2 (6 bases each). The CDR3 sequence is 12 residues long. The germline V and J ends were trimmed by 5 bases and 9 bases, with 11 bases remaining between them. CDR1 and CDR2 from the germline V gene are MNHEY and SMNVEV (reference sequence). CDR3 protein: CASSKGGSEQFF. The CDR3 nucleotides are TGTGCCAGCAGTAAGGGGGGTTCTGAGCAGTTCTTC.

There are many counts of this clonotype. The chain employs TRBV21-1 and TRBJ2-1; the DNA was not compared with TRBD2, the D call given in the table. TRBV21-1 is deemed a pseudogene. This CDR3 is 16 amino acids long. CDR3 coding DNA: TGTGCCAGCAGCAAAGGGGTTAAGGAGGGCTACAATGAGCAGTTCTTC. Protein product: CASSKGVKEGYNEQFF.

This clonotype was seen ten or more times. The chain joins TRBV2 to TRBJ1-1, with D perhaps TRBD1 (6 bases). Trimming left V 6 bases short and J 0 bases short, with 11 bases between. The CDR3 is made up of 14 amino acids. CDR1 and CDR2 (germline): SNHLY, FYNNEI. This chain's CDR3 is CASRRQVMNTEAFF. CDR3 nucleotide sequence: TGTGCCAGCAGGCGACAGGTAATGAACACTGAAGCTTTCTTT.

This clonotype was recorded a few times. Since a much larger clone is just one base distant, this may be a read error. This chain uses TRBV7-9 with TRBJ2-7; 9 positions agree with TRBD1. This CDR3 is built from 15 residues. Per germline, CDR1 SEHNR and CDR2 FQNEAQ (reference sequence). The CDR3 coding sequence is TGTGCCTGCAGCTTAAGTGCGGGACAGGGCCACGAGCAGTACTTC. Translated: CACSLSAGQGHEQYF.

This clonotype appeared once. CDR3 loop: CASSLDEYNEQFF. The CDR3 DNA sequence: TGTGCCAGCAGCTTAGATGAGTACAATGAGCAGTTCTTC. This chain links TRBV7-2 with TRBJ2-1; D unresolved. Germline loops: CDR1 SGHTA, CDR2 FQGNSA. The germline V and J ends were trimmed by 1 base and 4 bases, with 5 bases remaining between them. CDR3 length: 13 amino acids.

This clonotype occurred many times. The chain carries TRBV27 and TRBJ1-6, with a weak D call TRBD1 (5 bases). Trimming pared 5 bases from V and 7 bases from J, leaving 21 bases between. The length of the CDR3 is 17 residues. Per the germline V gene, CDR1 is MNHEY and CDR2 is SMNVEV (reference sequence). The chain's CDR3 is CASSRITSGLRNSPLHF. CDR3 sequence (DNA): TGTGCCAGCAGTCGGATTACCTCGGGACTAAGGAATTCACCCCTCCACTTT.

This clonotype has a count of ten or more. The rearrangement joins TRBV10-3 to TRBJ2-3, with TRBD1 matching over 11 bases. The CDR3 has 15 amino acids. Germline CDR1 is ENHRY and CDR2 is SYGVKD. The ends lost 10 bases at V and 4 bases at J; junction bases unmatched: 10. The CDR3 reads CATTGTGGLADTQYF. DNA for the CDR3: TGTGCCACCACCGGGACAGGGGGGCTCGCAGATACGCAGTATTTT.

This chain joins TRBV20-1 and TRBJ2-7; 11 positions agree with TRBD2. The CDR3 contains 14 residues. The trim removed 6 bases at V and 3 bases at J, leaving 7 bases unmatched. Germline V gene lookup returns CDR1 DFQATT and CDR2 SNEGSKA (reference sequence). The CDR3 loop reads CSAERLAGYYEQYF. The CDR3 nucleotides are TGCAGTGCAGAGAGACTAGCGGGATACTACGAGCAGTACTTC.

This clonotype was seen only a few times. The chain recombines TRBV18 with TRBJ2-3; unclear D gene. Germline-derived CDR1 and CDR2 are KGHSH and LQKENI. V lost 2 bases and J 1 base, leaving 13 bases between the germline ends. This CDR3 is 16 amino acids long. The DNA of the CDR3 is TGTGCCAGCTCACCAATGTGGCCCTCGGGCACAGATACGCAGTATTTT. It is translated as CASSPMWPSGTDTQYF.

This clonotype was picked up many times. CDR3 DNA: TGTGCCAGCAGTTTTAGAGAGAGGAATTCACCCCTCCACTTT. As protein: CASSFRERNSPLHF. The chain carries TRBV27 and TRBJ1-6; D gene unclear. Germline-derived CDR1 and CDR2 are MNHEY and SMNVEV (reference sequence). Trimming took 3 bases from V and 7 from J, leaving 10 bases between them. The CDR3 loop spans 14 amino acids.

This chain links TRBV5-1 with TRBJ2-2, with D possibly being TRBD1 (6 bases). This CDR3 is built from 15 residues. Germline V lookup: CDR1 SGHRS, CDR2 YFSETQ. V lost 4 bases to trimming and J lost 4 bases, with 14 bases between them. In DNA form, the CDR3 reads TGCGCCAGCAGCGGGGACACCCGCAGCACCGGGGAGCTGTTTTTT. Its translation: CASSGDTRSTGELFF.

This clonotype has ten or more counts. The chain couples TRBV5-5 to TRBJ2-2, with a possible D match to TRBD1 (5 bases). There are 15 residues in the CDR3. The V and J ends lost 2 bases and 1 base respectively, with 9 bases between them. CDR1 is SGHKS and CDR2 is YYEKEE in the germline V gene (reference sequence). The CDR3: CASSFWGRNTGELFF. In nucleotides, the CDR3 is TGTGCCAGCAGCTTTTGGGGCAGGAACACCGGGGAGCTGTTTTTT. Full variable domain (outside the CDR3, taken from reference TRBV5-5 and TRBJ2-2): DAGVTQSPTHLIKTRGQQVTLRCSPISGHKSVSWYQQVLGQGPQFIFQYYEKEERGRGNFPDRFSARQFPNYSSELNVNALLLGDSALYLCASSFWGRNTGELFFGEGSRLTVL.

The sample holds a few counts of this clonotype. This chain connects TRBV29-1 to TRBJ2-5; 7 bases are a match to TRBD2. The CDR3 is 14 amino acids. Per the germline V gene, CDR1 is SQVTM and CDR2 is ANQGSEA. After removal of 3 bases from V and 3 bases from J, the junction contained 7 bases not matched to a gene. The CDR3 here is CSVEGLLAEETQYF. CDR3 bases: TGCAGCGTTGAGGGTCTTCTAGCGGAAGAGACCCAGTACTTC.

This clonotype was found many times. This chain links TRBV3-1 with TRBJ2-5; 7 bases are a match to TRBD2. The germline V gene encodes CDR1 LGHDT and CDR2 YNNKEL (reference sequence). The CDR3 length is 14 residues. Losses at the gene ends were 1 base for V and 9 bases for J; bases not matched to a gene: 8. The CDR3 nucleotides read TGTGCCAGCAGCCAAGTATCCGGGAGGCTCCCCCAGTACTTC. It encodes CASSQVSGRLPQYF.

This clonotype came up many times. The chain is built from TRBV20-1 and TRBJ1-4; D remains ambiguous. Germline lookup yields CDR1 DFQATT and CDR2 SNEGSKA (reference sequence). Trimming took off 7 bases at V and 12 bases at J, with 12 bases between the two ends. The CDR3 extends over 10 amino acids. This CDR3 reads CSVPVGELFF. The CDR3 region has the DNA TGCAGTGTCCCCGTTGGGGAACTGTTTTTT.

The J gene is TRBJ2-1, the V gene TRBV6-2 or TRBV6-3; 7 bases are a match to TRBD1. The CDR3 runs to 15 residues. The germline gives CDR1 MNHEY, CDR2 SVGEGT. Trimming at V came to 6 bases and at J to 2 bases, leaving 7 bases not matched to a gene. The CDR3 DNA follows: TGTGCCAGCAGCTCCCAGGGGGTCACCTACAATGAGCAGTTCTTC. It is translated as CASSSQGVTYNEQFF.

This clonotype was seen at least ten times. The rearrangement joins TRBV29-1 to TRBJ2-1; D is ambiguous. CDR1 and CDR2 from the germline V gene are SQVTM and ANQGSEA. This CDR3 comprises 10 residues. Trimming cost V 3 bases and J 9 bases, with 6 bases left between them. This CDR3 reads CSVDGLEQFF. The CDR3 DNA sequence: TGCAGCGTTGATGGGCTTGAGCAGTTCTTC.

This clonotype was observed at least ten times. This rearrangement joins TRBV29-1 to TRBJ1-2; D is ambiguous. This CDR3 contains 15 residues. The germline CDR1 and CDR2 sequences are SQVTM and ANQGSEA. Trimming cost V 0 bases and J 6 bases, with 17 bases left between them. The CDR3 region has the DNA TGCAGCGTTGAAGATGGGGTCGGAGCCAAGGATGGCTACACCTTC. It encodes CSVEDGVGAKDGYTF.

This clonotype was recorded at least ten times. The chain carries TRBV20-1 and TRBJ2-1; no reliable D call. This CDR3 has 13 amino acids. V lost 2 bases and J 3 bases, leaving 8 bases between the germline ends. Looked up from germline, CDR1 is DFQATT and CDR2 is SNEGSKA (reference sequence). DNA of the CDR3: TGCAGTGCTAGAATACGACTCTACAATGAGCAGTTCTTC. Protein product: CSARIRLYNEQFF.

The V gene is TRBV29-1, the J gene TRBJ2-6; tentative D call: TRBD1 (5 bases). The CDR3 is made up of 14 amino acids. Per the germline V gene, CDR1 is SQVTM and CDR2 is ANQGSEA. Trimming stripped 3 bases from V and 1 base from J, with 7 bases between. The CDR3 loop reads CSVEQGSGANVLTF. The CDR3 DNA is TGCAGCGTTGAGCAGGGTTCTGGGGCCAACGTCCTGACTTTC.

This clonotype occurred many times. Here the CDR3 reads CASSFGTEENEKLFF. CDR3 nucleotide sequence: TGTGCCAGCAGTTTCGGGACAGAAGAAAATGAAAAACTGTTTTTT. The chain combines TRBV6-5 with TRBJ1-4; 7 nucleotides agree with TRBD1. J lost 5 bases, V lost 4 bases, and 7 bases had no gene match. CDR1 is MNHEY, CDR2 SVGAGI, per germline. The CDR3 runs 15 residues.

For this clonotype: A single base separates this from a much larger clone, so it may be a read error. Likely a read error: the CDR3 ends without its conserved phenylalanine or tryptophan. CDR3 sequence: CASSPWDPTDTQYL. The CDR3 DNA reads as TGCGCCAGCAGCCCCTGGGACCCCACAGATACGCAGTATTTA. The chain couples TRBV5-1 to TRBJ2-3; D may match TRBD1 or TRBD2 (5 bases each). CDR1 and CDR2 (germline): SGHRS, YFSETQ. V shed 4 bases and J shed 2 bases, with 11 bases lying between them. The CDR3 has 14 residues.

This clonotype was seen a handful of times. This rearrangement joins TRBV29-1 to TRBJ2-3, with D hard to call. There are 14 residues in the CDR3. CDR1 and CDR2 (germline): SQVTM, ANQGSEA. V was shortened by 2 bases and J by 2 bases, with 11 bases between the two germline ends. For the CDR3, the DNA is TGCAGCGTTGAATTGAGGCAAGACACAGATACGCAGTATTTT. Protein: CSVELRQDTDTQYF.